This T cell receptor beta chain was sequenced for a study of glioma-infiltrating T cells after dendritic cell vaccination. Study-wide results and limits: Few patients contributed both blood and tumor specimens.

No glioblastoma patient carried an isocitrate dehydrogenase mutation. Concerning this clone: The target antigen is unknown.

The ends were cut back, 2 bases at V and 7 bases at J, with 12 bases in the middle. Per the germline V gene, CDR1 is SGHRS and CDR2 is YFSETQ. This CDR3 has 14 amino acids. TCRdb keeps only in-frame clones here, not all; method: immunoSEQ multiplex PCR. The sample lists fewer than 110,000 clones, roughly 81% seen once, with approximately 12% in the top ten. The sequencing used blood, collected before dendritic cell vaccination. The TCR originated in a human donor with glioblastoma. This sequence joins TRBV5-1 and TRBJ2-2; D call uncertain. Here the CDR3 reads CASSFLVGSGELFF. In DNA form, the CDR3 reads TGCGCCAGCAGCTTTCTCGTGGGCAGCGGGGAGCTGTTTTTT.